These 23 T cell receptor beta chains originate from one sample sequenced in a study of regulatory T cells in long-lasting Graves disease (dated by TCRdb to the early 2020s). Sample time point, as interpreted from the label and publication: persistent/refractory GD, antithyroid drugs over 5 years with positive TRAb. For both TCR sequencing and RNA sequencing, RNA was extracted from PBMCs in TRIzol. To prepare the library, multiplex PCR was applied. The instrument was an Illumina HiSeq 4000. iRepertoire HTBI primers and Arm-PCR amplification of CDR3 regions were used to construct TCR beta libraries. TCRdb cleaned the public reads at Q25 with fastp, built clones with MiXCR and kept in-frame beta chains. Each CDR3 protein appears once, grouped with its most common genes and DNA. This sample comprises 400,000 or so distinct CDR3 sequences, around 20% of them detected only once. About a quarter of the sample is taken by the ten largest.

Source: peripheral blood mononuclear cells (PBMCs), taken when the disease was refractory, from a patient treated with antithyroid drugs. The source of these receptors is a female donor with Graves disease.

This sequence joins TRBV6-1 and TRBJ2-5, with 15 nucleotides matching TRBD2. Looked up from germline, CDR1 is MNHNS and CDR2 is SASEGT. V dropped 6 bases and J dropped 5; count of bases not matched to a gene: 22. The CDR3 length is 21 residues. The CDR3 protein is CASRKLPGLAGGPGYWETQYF. The CDR3 DNA reads as TGTGCCAGCAGGAAACTCCCTGGACTAGCGGGAGGGCCGGGGTATTGGGAGACCCAGTACTTC.

This chain links TRBV7-9 with TRBJ1-4; D is possibly TRBD1 (5 bases). Trimming took off 5 bases at V and 4 bases at J, with 14 bases between the two ends. This CDR3 contains 15 residues. Germline CDR1 is SEHNR and CDR2 is FQNEAQ (reference sequence). CDR3 bases: TGTGCCAGCAGCGATCGAGGGGCGGTTAATGAAAAACTGTTTTTT. It is translated as CASSDRGAVNEKLFF.

This clonotype occurred a few times. This rearrangement joins TRBV5-4 to TRBJ1-4; 8 bases are shared with TRBD1. V gave up 3 bases and J gave up 8 bases; unmatched junction bases: 12. The germline gives CDR1 SGHNT, CDR2 YYREEE (reference sequence). This CDR3 spans 16 amino acids. The CDR3, as DNA: TGTGCCAGCAGCTCAGTTGCAGGGGGCGCCGGGGAAAAACTGTTTTTT. Amino acid sequence: CASSSVAGGAGEKLFF.

CDR3: CASSSTGTGYDTQYF. CDR3 coding DNA: TGTGCCAGCAGCTCTACAGGGACGGGGTACGATACGCAGTATTTT. The chain has TRBV11-1 and TRBJ2-3; maybe TRBD1 (6 bases). Looked up from germline, CDR1 is SGHAT and CDR2 is FQDESV (reference sequence). Trimming cost V 4 bases and J 6 bases, with 17 bases left between them. The CDR3 totals 15 residues.

CDR3: CASRIDSYYEQYF. In DNA, the CDR3 is TGTGCCAGCAGAATCGACAGCTACTACGAGCAGTACTTC. The chain couples TRBV12-3 or TRBV12-4 to TRBJ2-7; a possible D gene is TRBD1 (5 bases). V shed 6 bases and J shed 3 bases, with 12 bases lying between them. The CDR3 extends over 13 amino acids.

This clonotype was observed a few times. CDR3 residues: CATSTGLPYEQYF. CDR3 DNA: TGTGCCACCTCGACAGGCCTTCCCTACGAGCAGTACTTC. V is TRBV10-3 and J is TRBJ2-7, with TRBD1 as a possible D gene (6 bases). The CDR3 is made up of 13 amino acids. Trimming stripped 10 bases from V and 2 bases from J, with 15 bases between. Germline V gene lookup returns CDR1 ENHRY and CDR2 SYGVKD.

This clonotype turned up a few times. The chain combines TRBV6-1 with TRBJ2-7, with TRBD2 matching 9 bases. Germline lookup yields CDR1 MNHNS and CDR2 SASEGT. Trimming at V came to 5 bases and at J to 4 bases, leaving 15 bases not matched to a gene. The CDR3 covers 17 residues. The DNA of the CDR3 is TGTGCCAGCAGTCGGAATCTAGCGGGATTAAGTGGATACGAGCAGTACTTC. It translates to CASSRNLAGLSGYEQYF.

The chain combines TRBV20-1 with TRBJ2-7; D is uncertain. Trimming cost V 5 bases and J 8 bases, with 19 bases left between them. Germline CDR1 reads DFQATT; CDR2 reads SNEGSKA (reference sequence). This CDR3 has 13 residues. CDR3: CSALTLVSLQQYF. The DNA of the CDR3 is TGCAGTGCTCTGACTCTCGTGTCTTTACAGCAGTACTTC.

The rearrangement links TRBV5-1 to TRBJ2-2; TRBD1 aligns across 7 bases. The CDR3 extends over 18 amino acids. The V gene's germline CDR1 is SGHRS and CDR2 YFSETQ. J was trimmed by 0 bases and V by 3 bases; bases with no gene match: 11. CDR3 in amino acids: CASSYLGTAQPNTGELFF. DNA for the CDR3: TGCGCCAGCAGCTACCTTGGGACAGCCCAACCGAACACCGGGGAGCTGTTTTTT.

The chain uses TRBV7-2 and TRBJ2-4; 13 positions match TRBD2. The trim removed 1 base at V and 1 base at J, leaving 7 bases unmatched. The germline V gene encodes CDR1 SGHTA and CDR2 FQGNSA. This CDR3 has 19 amino acids. CDR3 nucleotide sequence: TGTGCCAGCAGCTTAGGGAGGACTAGCGGGAGTAGGGCCAAAAACATTCAGTACTTC. Protein product: CASSLGRTSGSRAKNIQYF.

This clonotype was counted many times. The chain combines TRBV20-1 with TRBJ2-5; D call uncertain. Germline assignment: CDR1 DFQATT and CDR2 SNEGSKA (reference sequence). V lost 6 bases to trimming and J lost 4 bases, with 15 bases between them. CDR3 length equals 13 residues. This chain's CDR3 is CSANLASLETQYF. The DNA of the CDR3 is TGCAGTGCCAACCTTGCCTCGTTAGAGACCCAGTACTTC.

The rearrangement joins TRBV24-1 to TRBJ2-5; 7 bases line up with TRBD1. The germline CDR1 and CDR2 sequences are KGHDR and SFDVKD. This CDR3 comprises 15 residues. The V and J ends lost 4 bases and 5 bases, in that order; junction bases with no gene match: 9. In DNA, the CDR3 is TGTGCCACCAGTGACGATACAGGGGACGGGGAGACCCAGTACTTC. Its translation: CATSDDTGDGETQYF.

This clonotype turned up a few times. The V gene is TRBV12-3 or TRBV12-4, the J gene TRBJ1-5, with 9 nucleotides matching TRBD1. The CDR3 sequence is 13 residues long. J was trimmed by 7 bases and V by 6 bases; bases with no gene match: 4. The CDR3 spells CASSRTGEQPQHF. The DNA for the CDR3 is TGTGCCAGCAGCCGGACAGGGGAGCAGCCCCAGCATTTT.

This clonotype was observed a handful of times. The genes are TRBV20-1 and TRBJ1-6, with a possible D match to TRBD1 (5 bases). The CDR3 consists of 14 residues. With 0 bases removed from V and 8 bases from J, the gap between germline ends came to 11 bases. Germline CDR1 reads DFQATT; CDR2 reads SNEGSKA (reference sequence). CDR3 sequence (DNA): TGCAGTGCTAGAGACCACGGACAAGATTCACCCCTCCACTTT. Protein: CSARDHGQDSPLHF.

This clonotype was counted only a few times. The V and J genes are TRBV29-1 and TRBJ2-7; D is possibly TRBD2 (6 bases). This CDR3 is 14 amino acids long. With 5 bases removed from V and 2 bases from J, the gap between germline ends came to 16 bases. Looked up from germline, CDR1 is SQVTM and CDR2 is ANQGSEA. CDR3 amino acids: CSVSASVTTYEQYF. CDR3 bases: TGCAGCGTTTCGGCTAGCGTAACTACCTACGAGCAGTACTTC.

In this sample, this clonotype turned up many times. The chain links TRBV7-2 to TRBJ2-7, with 13 nucleotides matching TRBD2. Germline CDR1 is SGHTA and CDR2 is FQGNSA. V lost 2 bases to trimming and J lost 6 bases; unmatched junction nucleotides: 7. The CDR3 runs to 16 residues. CDR3 in DNA: TGTGCCAGCAGCTTAACTAGCGGGAGGGTTGCCCTCGAGCAGTACTTC. Translating gives CASSLTSGRVALEQYF.

The chain uses TRBV19 and TRBJ1-6, with a tentative D call TRBD1 (6 bases). V lost 5 bases to trimming and J lost 10 bases, with 15 bases between them. This CDR3 has 14 residues. CDR1 LNHDA and CDR2 SQIVND come from the germline V gene (reference sequence). The CDR3, as DNA: TGTGCCAGTAGTCGAGGACAGCCGGACTCACCCCTCCACTTT. Translated, it gives CASSRGQPDSPLHF.

This clonotype has ten or more counts. V gene TRBV7-6 combines with J gene TRBJ1-6; 8 bases are a match to TRBD1. This CDR3 is 17 amino acids long. Germline-derived CDR1 and CDR2 are SGHVS and FNYEAQ. Trimming at V came to 1 base and at J to 7 bases, leaving 9 bases not matched to a gene. This CDR3 reads CASSLVGSGDRNSPLHF. CDR3 nucleotide sequence: TGTGCCAGCAGCTTAGTGGGGTCGGGGGACAGGAATTCACCCCTCCACTTT.

This clonotype was seen many times. The V gene is TRBV5-1, the J gene TRBJ2-4; D not resolved. The CDR3 consists of 15 residues. V gave up 0 bases and J gave up 1 base, with 8 bases separating them. Germline CDR1 is SGHRS and CDR2 is YFSETQ. The CDR3 region has the DNA TGCGCCAGCAGCTTGGCAACGGATGCCAAAAACATTCAGTACTTC. This encodes CASSLATDAKNIQYF.

This clonotype was detected once. J is TRBJ2-1 and V is TRBV30; 8 bases align to TRBD2. The ends lost 3 bases at V and 3 bases at J; junction bases unmatched: 7. CDR1 is GTSNPN and CDR2 is SVGIG in the germline V gene (reference sequence). There are 15 residues in the CDR3. The CDR3 DNA follows: TGTGCCTGGAGCCCGGGGACTAGTCGCTACAATGAGCAGTTCTTC. Its translation: CAWSPGTSRYNEQFF.

This clonotype appeared many times. The chain recombines TRBV6-1 with TRBJ2-7, with 9 bases lining up with TRBD1. V gave up 6 bases and J gave up 6 bases; unmatched junction bases: 9. Germline V gene data show CDR1 as MNHNS and CDR2 as SASEGT. The CDR3 totals 14 residues. CDR3 region: CASRSGTGTSEQYF. The CDR3 DNA reads as TGTGCCAGCAGATCTGGGACAGGGACATCCGAGCAGTACTTC.

As for this clonotype: With a much larger clone just one base away, this may be a read error. V gene TRBV12-3 or TRBV12-4 combines with J gene TRBJ1-1; no reliable D call. The CDR3 consists of 15 residues. The V and J ends lost 6 bases and 0 bases respectively, with 14 bases between them. CDR3 region: CASSPGRTMNTEAFF. The CDR3 nucleotides read TGTGCCAGCAGCCCGGGCAGAACGATGAACACTGAAGCTTTCTTT.

This clonotype was seen many times. The rearrangement links TRBV2 to TRBJ1-5; the match to TRBD1 covers 9 bases. The CDR3 runs to 15 residues. The V gene end was trimmed by 6 bases and the J gene end by 3 bases; junction bases not matched to a gene: 6. Germline assignment: CDR1 SNHLY and CDR2 FYNNEI. The CDR3 protein is CASRKRTGVNQPQHF. For the CDR3, the DNA is TGTGCCAGCAGAAAAAGGACAGGGGTCAATCAGCCCCAGCATTTT. Complete variable domain (other parts from reference TRBV2 and TRBJ1-5): EPEVTQTPSHQVTQMGQEVILRCVPISNHLYFYWYRQILGQKVEFLVSFYNNEISEKSEIFDDQFSVERPDGSNFTLKIRSTKLEDSAMYFCASRKRTGVNQPQHFGDGTRLSIL.